This T cell receptor (beta chain) was captured in a study of blood T cell repertoires in COVID-19. TCRdb's copy holds only in-frame clones and misses some; the assay was immunoSEQ multiplex PCR. The table has 150,000 or so clones, roughly four fifths seen once. Trimming pared 0 bases from V and 1 base from J, leaving 10 bases between. The CDR3 consists of 16 residues. Germline values: CDR1 SGHNT, CDR2 YYREEE (reference sequence). The chain has TRBV5-4 and TRBJ2-2, with a weak D call TRBD2 (5 bases). The sample comprised PBMCs or T cells enriched from blood (not recorded which). The origin of this receptor is a man in his forties or fifties who had recovered from COVID-19. In DNA, the CDR3 is TGTGCCAGCAGCTTGGAACCGGGAATGAACACCGGGGAGCTGTTTTTT. Residues: CASSLEPGMNTGELFF.